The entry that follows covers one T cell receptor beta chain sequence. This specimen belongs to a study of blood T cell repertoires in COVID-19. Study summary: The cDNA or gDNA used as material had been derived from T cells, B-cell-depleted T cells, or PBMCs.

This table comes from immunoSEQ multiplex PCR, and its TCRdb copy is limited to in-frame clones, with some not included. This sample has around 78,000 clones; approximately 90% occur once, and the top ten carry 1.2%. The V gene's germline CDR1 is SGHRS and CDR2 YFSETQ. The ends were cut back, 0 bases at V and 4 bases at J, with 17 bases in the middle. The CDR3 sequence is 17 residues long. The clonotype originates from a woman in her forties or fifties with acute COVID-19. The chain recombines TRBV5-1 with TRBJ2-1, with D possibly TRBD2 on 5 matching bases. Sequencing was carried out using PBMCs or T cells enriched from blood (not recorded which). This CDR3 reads CASSLAEGVLGYNEQFF. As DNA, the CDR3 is TGCGCCAGCAGCTTGGCTGAGGGCGTGCTGGGTTACAATGAGCAGTTCTTC.